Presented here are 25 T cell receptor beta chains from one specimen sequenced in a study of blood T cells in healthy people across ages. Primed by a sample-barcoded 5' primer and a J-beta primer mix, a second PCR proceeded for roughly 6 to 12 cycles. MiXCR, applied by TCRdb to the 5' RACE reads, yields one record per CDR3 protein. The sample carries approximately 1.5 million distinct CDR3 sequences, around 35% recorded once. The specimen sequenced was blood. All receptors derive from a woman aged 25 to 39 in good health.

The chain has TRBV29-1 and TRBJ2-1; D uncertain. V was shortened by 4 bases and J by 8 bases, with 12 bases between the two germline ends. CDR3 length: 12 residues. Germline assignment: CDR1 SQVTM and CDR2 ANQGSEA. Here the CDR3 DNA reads TGCAGCGTTGCACTGGGGTCGGATGAGCAGTTCTTC. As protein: CSVALGSDEQFF.

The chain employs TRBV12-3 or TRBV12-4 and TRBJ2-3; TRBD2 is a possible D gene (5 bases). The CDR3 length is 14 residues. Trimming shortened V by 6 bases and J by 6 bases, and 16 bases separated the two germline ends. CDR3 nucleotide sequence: TGTGCCAGCAGAGCGGCTAGTCCGTTGGATACGCAGTATTTT. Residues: CASRAASPLDTQYF.

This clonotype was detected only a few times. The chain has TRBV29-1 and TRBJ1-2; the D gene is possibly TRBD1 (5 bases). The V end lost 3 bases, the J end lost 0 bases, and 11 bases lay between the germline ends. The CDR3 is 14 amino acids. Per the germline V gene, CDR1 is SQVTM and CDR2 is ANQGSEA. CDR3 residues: CSVDWGRTNYGYTF. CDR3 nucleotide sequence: TGCAGCGTTGATTGGGGACGGACTAACTATGGCTACACCTTC.

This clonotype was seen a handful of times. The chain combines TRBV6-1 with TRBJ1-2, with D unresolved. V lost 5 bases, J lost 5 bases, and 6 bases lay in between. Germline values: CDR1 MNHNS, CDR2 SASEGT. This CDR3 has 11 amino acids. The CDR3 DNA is TGTGCCAGCAGTCCCCAGTATGGCTACACCTTC. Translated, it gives CASSPQYGYTF.

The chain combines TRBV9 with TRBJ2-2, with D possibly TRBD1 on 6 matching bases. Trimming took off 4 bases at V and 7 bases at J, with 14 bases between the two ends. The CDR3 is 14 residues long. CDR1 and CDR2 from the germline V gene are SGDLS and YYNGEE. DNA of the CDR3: TGTGCCAGCAGCTCAGGGGTGGCTGACGGGGAGCTGTTTTTT. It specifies CASSSGVADGELFF.

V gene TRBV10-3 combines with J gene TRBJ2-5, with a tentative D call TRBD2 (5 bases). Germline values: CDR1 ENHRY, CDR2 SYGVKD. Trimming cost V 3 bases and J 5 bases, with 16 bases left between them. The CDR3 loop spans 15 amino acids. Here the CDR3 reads CAISEPTRGVETQYF. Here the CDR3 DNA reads TGTGCCATCAGTGAACCTACTAGAGGTGTGGAGACCCAGTACTTC.

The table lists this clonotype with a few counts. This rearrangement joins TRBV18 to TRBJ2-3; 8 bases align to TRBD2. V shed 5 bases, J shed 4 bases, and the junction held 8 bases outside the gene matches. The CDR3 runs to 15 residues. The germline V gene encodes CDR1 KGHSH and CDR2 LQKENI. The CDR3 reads CASSSGLASADTQYF. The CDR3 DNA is TGTGCCAGCTCATCCGGACTAGCTAGCGCAGATACGCAGTATTTT.

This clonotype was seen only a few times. CDR3 sequence (DNA): TGTGCCAGCAGCCTAAACCCTAGCGGTTCCTACAATGAGCAGTTCTTC. Encoded protein: CASSLNPSGSYNEQFF. The rearrangement links TRBV7-3 to TRBJ2-1; 7 nucleotides line up with TRBD2. Trimming took 5 bases from V and 1 from J; bases not matched to a gene: 8. The CDR3 has 16 residues. CDR1 is SGHTA, CDR2 FQGTGA, per germline.

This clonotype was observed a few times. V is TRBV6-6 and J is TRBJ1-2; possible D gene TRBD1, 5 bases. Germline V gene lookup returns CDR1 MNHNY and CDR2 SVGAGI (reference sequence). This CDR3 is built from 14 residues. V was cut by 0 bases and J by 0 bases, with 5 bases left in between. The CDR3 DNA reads TGTGCCAGCAGTTACTCGGACACTAACTATGGCTACACCTTC. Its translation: CASSYSDTNYGYTF.

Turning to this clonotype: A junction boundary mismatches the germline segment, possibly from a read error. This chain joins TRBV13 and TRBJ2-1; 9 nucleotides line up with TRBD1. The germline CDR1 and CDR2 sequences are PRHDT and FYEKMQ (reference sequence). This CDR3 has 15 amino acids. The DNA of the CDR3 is TGTGCCGGCAGCTGGGGACAGGGTCGGGACAATGAGCAGTTCTTC. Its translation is CAGSWGQGRDNEQFF.

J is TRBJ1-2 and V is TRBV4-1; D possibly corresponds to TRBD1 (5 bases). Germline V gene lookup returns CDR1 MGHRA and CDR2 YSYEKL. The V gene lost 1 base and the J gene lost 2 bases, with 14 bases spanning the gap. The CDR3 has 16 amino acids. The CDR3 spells CASSQGPGGVNYGYTF. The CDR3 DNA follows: TGCGCCAGCAGCCAAGGACCGGGGGGAGTAAACTATGGCTACACCTTC.

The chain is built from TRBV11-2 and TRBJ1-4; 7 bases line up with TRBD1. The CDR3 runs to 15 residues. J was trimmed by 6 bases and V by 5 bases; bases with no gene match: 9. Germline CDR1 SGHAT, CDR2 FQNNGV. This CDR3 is CASSKGGTVHEKLFF. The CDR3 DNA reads TGTGCCAGCAGCAAAGGTGGGACAGTACATGAAAAACTGTTTTTT.

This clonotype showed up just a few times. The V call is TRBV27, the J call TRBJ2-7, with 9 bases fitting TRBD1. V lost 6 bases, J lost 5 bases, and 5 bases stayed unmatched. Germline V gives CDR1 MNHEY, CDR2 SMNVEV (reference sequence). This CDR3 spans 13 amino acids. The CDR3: CASRGGTGNEQYF. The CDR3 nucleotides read TGTGCCAGCAGGGGCGGGACAGGGAACGAGCAGTACTTC.

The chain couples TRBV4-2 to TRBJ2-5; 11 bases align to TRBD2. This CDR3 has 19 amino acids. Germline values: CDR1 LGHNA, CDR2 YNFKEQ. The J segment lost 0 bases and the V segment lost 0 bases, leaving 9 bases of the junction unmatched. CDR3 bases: TGTGCCAGCAGCCAAGATGGGGCTAGCGGGAGGTGGTACCAAGAGACCCAGTACTTC. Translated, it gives CASSQDGASGRWYQETQYF.

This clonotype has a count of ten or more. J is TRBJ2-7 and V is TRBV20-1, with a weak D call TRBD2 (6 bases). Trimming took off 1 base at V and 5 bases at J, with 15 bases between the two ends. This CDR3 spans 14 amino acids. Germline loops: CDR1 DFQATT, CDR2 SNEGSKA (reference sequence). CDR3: CSARAAGPSDEQYF. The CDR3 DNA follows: TGCAGTGCTAGAGCGGCGGGACCCTCGGACGAGCAGTACTTC.

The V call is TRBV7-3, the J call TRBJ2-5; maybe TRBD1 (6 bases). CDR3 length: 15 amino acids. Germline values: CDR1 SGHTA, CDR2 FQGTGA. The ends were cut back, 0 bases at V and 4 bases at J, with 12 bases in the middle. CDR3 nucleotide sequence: TGTGCCAGCAGCTTAACGGGGGCAGCTGGAGAGACCCAGTACTTC. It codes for CASSLTGAAGETQYF.

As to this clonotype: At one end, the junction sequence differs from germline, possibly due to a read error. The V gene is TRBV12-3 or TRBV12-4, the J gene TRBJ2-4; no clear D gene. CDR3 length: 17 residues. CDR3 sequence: CTSTHGSPGRTKNIQYF. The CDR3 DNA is TGTACCAGCACCCACGGTAGCCCCGGGCGGACCAAAAACATTCAGTACTTC.

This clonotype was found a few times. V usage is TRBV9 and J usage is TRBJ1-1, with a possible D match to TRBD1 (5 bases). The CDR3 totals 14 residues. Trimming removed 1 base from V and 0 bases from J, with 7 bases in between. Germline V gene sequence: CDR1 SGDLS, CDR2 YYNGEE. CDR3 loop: CASSVLTVNTEAFF. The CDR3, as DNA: TGTGCCAGCAGCGTACTGACAGTGAACACTGAAGCTTTCTTT.

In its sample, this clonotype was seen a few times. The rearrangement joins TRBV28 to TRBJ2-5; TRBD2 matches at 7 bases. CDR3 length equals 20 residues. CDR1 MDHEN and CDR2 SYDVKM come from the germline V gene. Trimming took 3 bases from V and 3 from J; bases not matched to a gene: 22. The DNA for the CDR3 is TGTGCCAGCAGTTTCTACAACGGACTAACGGGAGGAGAGATTGAAGAGACCCAGTACTTC. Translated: CASSFYNGLTGGEIEETQYF.

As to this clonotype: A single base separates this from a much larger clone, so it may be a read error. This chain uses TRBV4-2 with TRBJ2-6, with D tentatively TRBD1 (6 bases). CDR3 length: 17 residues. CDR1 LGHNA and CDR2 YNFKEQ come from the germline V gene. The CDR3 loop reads CASSQGTASSGADVLTF. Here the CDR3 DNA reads TGTGCCAGCAGCCAAGGGACAGCAAGTTCTGGGGCCGACGTCCTGACTTTC.

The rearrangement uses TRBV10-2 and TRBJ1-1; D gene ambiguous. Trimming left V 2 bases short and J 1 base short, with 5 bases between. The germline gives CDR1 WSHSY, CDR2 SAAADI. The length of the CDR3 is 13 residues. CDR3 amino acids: CASSEGSNTEAFF. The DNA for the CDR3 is TGCGCCAGCAGTGAGGGGTCGAACACTGAAGCTTTCTTT.

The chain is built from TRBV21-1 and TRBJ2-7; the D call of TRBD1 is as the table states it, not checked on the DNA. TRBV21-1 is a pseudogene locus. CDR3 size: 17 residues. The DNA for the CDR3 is TGTGCCAGCAGCAAAGAAGGCCGGGACATACTACGACGGGAGCAGTACTTC. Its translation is CASSKEGRDILRREQYF.

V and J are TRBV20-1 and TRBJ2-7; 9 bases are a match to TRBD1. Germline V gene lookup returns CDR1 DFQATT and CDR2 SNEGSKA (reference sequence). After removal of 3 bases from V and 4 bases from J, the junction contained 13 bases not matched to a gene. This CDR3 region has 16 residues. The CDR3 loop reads CSASTGTGTHPYEQYF. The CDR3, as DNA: TGCAGTGCTAGTACGGGGACAGGGACCCACCCTTACGAGCAGTACTTC.

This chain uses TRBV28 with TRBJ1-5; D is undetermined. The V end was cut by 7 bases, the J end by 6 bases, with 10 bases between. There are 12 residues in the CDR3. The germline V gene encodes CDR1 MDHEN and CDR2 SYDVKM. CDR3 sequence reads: CASNPGFQPQHF. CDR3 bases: TGTGCCAGCAACCCGGGCTTTCAGCCCCAGCATTTT.

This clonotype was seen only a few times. The CDR3 DNA reads as TGTGCCAGCAGTACTGGGACAGGGGCCCAGGATGAGCAGTTCTTC. It encodes CASSTGTGAQDEQFF. The rearrangement uses TRBV27 and TRBJ2-1; TRBD1 matches at 10 bases. J gave up 8 bases and V 5 bases, and 9 bases lay outside the gene matches. CDR3 size: 15 residues. Germline CDR1 reads MNHEY; CDR2 reads SMNVEV (reference sequence).